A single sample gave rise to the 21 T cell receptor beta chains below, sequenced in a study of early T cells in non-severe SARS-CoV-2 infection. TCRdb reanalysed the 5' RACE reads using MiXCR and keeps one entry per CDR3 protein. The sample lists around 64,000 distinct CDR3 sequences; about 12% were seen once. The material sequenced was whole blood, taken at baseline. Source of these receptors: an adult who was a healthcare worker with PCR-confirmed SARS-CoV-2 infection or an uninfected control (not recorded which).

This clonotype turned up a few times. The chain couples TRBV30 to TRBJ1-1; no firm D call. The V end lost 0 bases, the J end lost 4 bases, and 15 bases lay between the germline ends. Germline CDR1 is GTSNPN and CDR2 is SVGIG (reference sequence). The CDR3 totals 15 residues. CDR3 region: CAWSVQIREITEAFF. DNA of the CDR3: TGTGCCTGGAGTGTACAGATAAGGGAAATCACTGAAGCTTTCTTT.

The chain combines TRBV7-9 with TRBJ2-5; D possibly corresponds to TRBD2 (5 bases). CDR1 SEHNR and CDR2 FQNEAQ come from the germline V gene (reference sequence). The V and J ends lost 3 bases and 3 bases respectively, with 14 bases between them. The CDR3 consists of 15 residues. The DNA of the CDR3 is TGTGCCAGCAGCTTGACGGGGTCGATAAAAGAGACCCAGTACTTC. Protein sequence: CASSLTGSIKETQYF. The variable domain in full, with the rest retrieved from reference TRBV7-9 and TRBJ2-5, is DTGVSQNPRHKITKRGQNVTFRCDPISEHNRLYWYRQTLGQGPEFLTYFQNEAQLEKSRLLSDRFSAERPKGSFSTLEIQRTEQGDSAMYLCASSLTGSIKETQYFGPGTRLLVL.

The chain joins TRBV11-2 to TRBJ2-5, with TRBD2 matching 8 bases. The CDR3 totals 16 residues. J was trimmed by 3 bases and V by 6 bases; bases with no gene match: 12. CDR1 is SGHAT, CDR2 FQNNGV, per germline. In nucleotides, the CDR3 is TGTGCCAGCAGTCAACCGGGACTAGGTATCGAAGAGACCCAGTACTTC. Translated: CASSQPGLGIEETQYF. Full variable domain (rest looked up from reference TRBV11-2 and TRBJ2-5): EAGVAQSPRYKIIEKRQSVAFWCNPISGHATLYWYQQILGQGPKLLIQFQNNGVVDDSQLPKDRFSAERLKGVDSTLKIQPAKLEDSAVYLCASSQPGLGIEETQYFGPGTRLLVL.

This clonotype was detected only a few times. The CDR3 sequence is CSARDSSAGAGQPQHF. CDR3 in DNA: TGCAGTGCTAGAGATTCCTCGGCAGGGGCCGGACAGCCCCAGCATTTT. The chain couples TRBV20-1 to TRBJ1-5, with D perhaps TRBD1 (6 bases). Germline V gives CDR1 DFQATT, CDR2 SNEGSKA (reference sequence). The CDR3 length is 16 residues. V lost 0 bases to trimming and J lost 7 bases, with 19 bases between them.

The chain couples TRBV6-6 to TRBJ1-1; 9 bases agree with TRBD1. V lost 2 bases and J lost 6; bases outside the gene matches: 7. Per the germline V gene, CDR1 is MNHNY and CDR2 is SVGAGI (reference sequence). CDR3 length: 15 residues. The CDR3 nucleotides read TGTGCCAGCAGTTACGGGGGACAGGGTGTCGCTGAAGCTTTCTTT. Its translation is CASSYGGQGVAEAFF.

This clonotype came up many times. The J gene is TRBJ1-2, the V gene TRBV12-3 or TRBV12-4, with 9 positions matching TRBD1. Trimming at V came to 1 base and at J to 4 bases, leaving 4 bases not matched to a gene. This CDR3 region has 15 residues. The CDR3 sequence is CASSLGTGATYGYTF. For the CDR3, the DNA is TGTGCCAGCAGTTTAGGGACAGGGGCAACCTATGGCTACACCTTC.

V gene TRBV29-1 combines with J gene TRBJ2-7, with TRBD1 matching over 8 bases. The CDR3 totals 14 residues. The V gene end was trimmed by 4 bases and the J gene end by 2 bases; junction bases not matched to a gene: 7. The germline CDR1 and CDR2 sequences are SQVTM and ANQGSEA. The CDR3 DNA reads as TGCAGCGTTGTAATCGGGACAGGAGCCTACGAGCAGTACTTC. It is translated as CSVVIGTGAYEQYF.

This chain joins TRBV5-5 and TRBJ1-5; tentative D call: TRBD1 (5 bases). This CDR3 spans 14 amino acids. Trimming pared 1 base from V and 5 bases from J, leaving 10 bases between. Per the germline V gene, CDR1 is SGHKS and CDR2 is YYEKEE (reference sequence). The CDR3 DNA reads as TGTGCCAGCAGCTTGAAGCAGGGTGATCAGCCCCAGCATTTT. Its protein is CASSLKQGDQPQHF.

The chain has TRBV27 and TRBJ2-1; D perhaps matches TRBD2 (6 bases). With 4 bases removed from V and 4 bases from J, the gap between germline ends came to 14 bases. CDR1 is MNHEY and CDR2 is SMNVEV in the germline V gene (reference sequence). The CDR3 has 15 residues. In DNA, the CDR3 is TGTGCCAGCAGTTCCCGGGACTTCCAGTACAATGAGCAGTTCTTC. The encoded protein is CASSSRDFQYNEQFF.

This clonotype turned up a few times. The CDR3 DNA reads as TGCGCCAGCAGCCAATTCAGGGGACGGCTCGATGAGCAGTTCTTC. Translating it yields CASSQFRGRLDEQFF. This chain uses TRBV4-3 with TRBJ2-1; tentatively, D is TRBD1 (6 bases). The germline V gene encodes CDR1 LGHNA and CDR2 YSLEER. CDR3 length equals 15 residues. V lost 2 bases to trimming and J lost 8 bases, with 16 bases between them.

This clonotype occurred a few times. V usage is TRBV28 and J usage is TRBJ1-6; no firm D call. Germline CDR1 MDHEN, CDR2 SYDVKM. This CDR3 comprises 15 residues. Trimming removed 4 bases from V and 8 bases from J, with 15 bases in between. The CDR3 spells CASSSPATWDSPLHF. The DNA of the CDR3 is TGTGCCAGCAGTTCCCCGGCAACGTGGGATTCACCCCTCCACTTT.

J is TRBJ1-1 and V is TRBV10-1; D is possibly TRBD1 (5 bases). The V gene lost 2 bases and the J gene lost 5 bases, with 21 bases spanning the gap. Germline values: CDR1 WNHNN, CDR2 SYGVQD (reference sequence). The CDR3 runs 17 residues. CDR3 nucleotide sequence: TGCGCCAGCAGTGAGGGGGTTTGGAGGGGCGACGTTACTGAAGCTTTCTTT. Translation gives CASSEGVWRGDVTEAFF.

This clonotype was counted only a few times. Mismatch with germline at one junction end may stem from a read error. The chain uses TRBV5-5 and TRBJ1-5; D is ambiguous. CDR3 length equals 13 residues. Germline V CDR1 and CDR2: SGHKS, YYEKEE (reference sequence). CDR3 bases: TGTGCCAGCAGCTTGGATAGCTATCAGCCCCAGCATTTT. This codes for CASSLDSYQPQHF.

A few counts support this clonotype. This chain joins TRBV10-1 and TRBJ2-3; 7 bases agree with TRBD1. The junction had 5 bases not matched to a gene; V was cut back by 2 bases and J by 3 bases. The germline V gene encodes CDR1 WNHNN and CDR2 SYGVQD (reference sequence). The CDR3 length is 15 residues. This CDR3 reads CASSETGASTDTQYF. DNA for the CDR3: TGCGCCAGCAGTGAGACAGGGGCATCAACAGATACGCAGTATTTT.

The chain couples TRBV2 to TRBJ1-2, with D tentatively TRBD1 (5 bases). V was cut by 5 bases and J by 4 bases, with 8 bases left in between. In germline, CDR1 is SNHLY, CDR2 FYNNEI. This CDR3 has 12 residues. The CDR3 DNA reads TGTGCCAGCAGTCCAGGGAGCTATGGCTACACCTTC. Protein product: CASSPGSYGYTF.

The CDR3 DNA sequence: TGTGCCACCAGCAGAGATAAAGGGTTCACAGATACGCAGTATTTT. It is translated as CATSRDKGFTDTQYF. This chain uses TRBV15 with TRBJ2-3, with D unclear. Looked up from germline, CDR1 is LNHNV and CDR2 is YYDKDF (reference sequence). The CDR3 is made up of 15 amino acids. V shed 0 bases and J shed 2 bases, with 9 bases lying between them.

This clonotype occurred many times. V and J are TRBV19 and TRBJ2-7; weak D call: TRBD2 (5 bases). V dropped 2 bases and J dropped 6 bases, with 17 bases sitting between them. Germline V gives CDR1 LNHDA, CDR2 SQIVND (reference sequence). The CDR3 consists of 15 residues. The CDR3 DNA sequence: TGTGCCAGTAGTATACCCACGGGGATTGGGCGCGAGCAGTACTTC. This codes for CASSIPTGIGREQYF.

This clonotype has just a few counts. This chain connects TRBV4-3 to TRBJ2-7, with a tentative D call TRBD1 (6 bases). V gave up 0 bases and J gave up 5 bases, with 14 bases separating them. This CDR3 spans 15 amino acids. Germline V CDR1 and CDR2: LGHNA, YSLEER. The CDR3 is CASSQEDAGVNEQYF. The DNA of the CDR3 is TGCGCCAGCAGCCAAGAGGATGCAGGGGTGAACGAGCAGTACTTC.

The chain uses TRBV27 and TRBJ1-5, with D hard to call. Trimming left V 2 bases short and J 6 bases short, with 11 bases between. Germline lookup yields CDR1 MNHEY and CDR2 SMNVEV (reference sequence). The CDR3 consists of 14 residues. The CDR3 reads CASSLLGEGQPQHF. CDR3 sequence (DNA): TGTGCCAGCAGTTTACTTGGGGAAGGTCAGCCCCAGCATTTT.

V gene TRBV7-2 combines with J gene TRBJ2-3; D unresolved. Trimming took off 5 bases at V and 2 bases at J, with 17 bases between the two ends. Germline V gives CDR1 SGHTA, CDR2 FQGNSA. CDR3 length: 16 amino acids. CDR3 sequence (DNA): TGTGCCAGCAGCCCCGGAGTCGCAGGCGCCACAGATACGCAGTATTTT. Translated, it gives CASSPGVAGATDTQYF.

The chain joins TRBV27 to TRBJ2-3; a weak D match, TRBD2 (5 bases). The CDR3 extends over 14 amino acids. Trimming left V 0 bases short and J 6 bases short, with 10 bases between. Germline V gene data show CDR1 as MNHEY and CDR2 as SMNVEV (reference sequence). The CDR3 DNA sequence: TGTGCCAGCAGTTTATCGGAGGCCGGGGATACGCAGTATTTT. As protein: CASSLSEAGDTQYF.